The 25 T cell receptor beta chains listed next were all sequenced from one sample in a study of Ad26.COV2.S vaccination and SARS-CoV-2 variants. Treatment indicated: roughly 19 received Ad26.COV2.S at low or high dose, single or two shots; a few received placebo; per-sample allocation not given. All samples were drawn on day 63, counting from the first vaccine or placebo injection. Sequencing was performed with immunoSEQ multiplex PCR; in TCRdb, only in-frame clones are kept and a portion is missing. Here the sample spans 300,000 to 400,000 clones, 75% to 90% being singletons. The sequencing here drew on peripheral blood, taken in a trial of Ad26.COV2.S vaccine versus placebo. Receptor source: a person aged 18 to 59 who received the Ad26.COV2.S COVID-19 vaccine or a placebo.

The V and J genes are TRBV6-5 and TRBJ1-1; D unresolved. Germline CDR1 is MNHEY and CDR2 is SVGAGI. The CDR3 length is 12 residues. V was clipped by 8 bases and J by 1 base, with 8 bases between them. DNA for the CDR3: TGTGCCAGCGGTAGCCGGAACACTGAAGCTTTCTTT. It specifies CASGSRNTEAFF.

This chain uses TRBV28 with TRBJ1-1; TRBD1 aligns across 9 bases. The trim removed 5 bases at V and 1 base at J, leaving 5 bases unmatched. Germline CDR1 is MDHEN and CDR2 is SYDVKM. The CDR3 contains 15 residues. This chain's CDR3 is CASSGTGGENTEAFF. The CDR3 DNA sequence: TGTGCCAGCAGTGGAACAGGGGGCGAGAACACTGAAGCTTTCTTT.

V and J are TRBV28 and TRBJ2-7; 7 positions match TRBD1. The CDR3 contains 14 residues. The V segment lost 5 bases and the J segment 1 base; nucleotides outside the gene matches: 5. Germline V gene sequence: CDR1 MDHEN, CDR2 SYDVKM. CDR3 sequence reads: CASSITGVSYEQYF. The CDR3 region has the DNA TGTGCCAGCAGTATTACAGGGGTGTCCTACGAGCAGTACTTC.

The V gene is TRBV13, the J gene TRBJ2-7; the match to TRBD2 covers 11 bases. V lost 5 bases to trimming and J lost 3 bases; unmatched junction nucleotides: 6. This CDR3 contains 15 residues. Germline values: CDR1 PRHDT, CDR2 FYEKMQ (reference sequence). The CDR3 is CASSSTSGSVYEQYF. CDR3 DNA sequence: TGTGCCAGCAGCAGCACTAGCGGGAGTGTCTACGAGCAGTACTTC. The full variable domain, in which reference TRBV13 and TRBJ2-7 provide the parts outside the CDR3, is AAGVIQSPRHLIKEKRETATLKCYPIPRHDTVYWYQQGPGQDPQFLISFYEKMQSDKGSIPDRFSAQQFSDYHSELNMSSLELGDSALYFCASSSTSGSVYEQYFGPGTRLTVT.

This chain joins TRBV18 and TRBJ2-7; 11 bases line up with TRBD1. Looked up from germline, CDR1 is KGHSH and CDR2 is LQKENI. The CDR3 runs to 14 residues. With V trimmed by 5 bases and J by 7 bases, 7 bases remained unmatched. The CDR3 sequence is CASSSRTGGEEQYF. For the CDR3, the DNA is TGTGCCAGCTCATCACGGACAGGGGGCGAGGAGCAGTACTTC.

V gene TRBV4-3 combines with J gene TRBJ2-2; possible D gene TRBD1, 5 bases. The CDR3 runs to 14 residues. Trimming shortened V by 7 bases and J by 1 base, and 10 bases separated the two germline ends. Germline assignment: CDR1 LGHNA and CDR2 YSLEER. DNA for the CDR3: TGCGCCAGCAATGGACATCTGAACACCGGGGAGCTGTTTTTT. Translation: CASNGHLNTGELFF.

The V and J genes are TRBV19 and TRBJ1-5; a possible D gene is TRBD1 (5 bases). V gave up 4 bases and J gave up 5 bases, with 12 bases separating them. The CDR3 totals 14 residues. In germline, CDR1 is LNHDA, CDR2 SQIVND (reference sequence). In DNA, the CDR3 is TGTGCCAGTAGTACCCAGGGATTCTATCAGCCCCAGCATTTT. Translation: CASSTQGFYQPQHF.

In its sample, this clone was seen a few times. The genes are TRBV18 and TRBJ1-1; possible D gene TRBD1, 5 bases. The V and J ends lost 3 bases and 0 bases respectively, with 11 bases between them. Germline lookup yields CDR1 KGHSH and CDR2 LQKENI. This CDR3 has 15 amino acids. The CDR3 reads CASSPPGTLNTEAFF. In DNA form, the CDR3 reads TGTGCCAGCTCACCCCCCGGGACCCTGAACACTGAAGCTTTCTTT.

This sequence joins TRBV7-9 and TRBJ1-1; D remains ambiguous. CDR3 length equals 13 residues. Trimming took 3 bases from V and 8 from J, leaving 13 bases between them. Per germline, CDR1 SEHNR and CDR2 FQNEAQ (reference sequence). The CDR3 DNA is TGTGCCAGCAGCTTTCCGACGGGTACGGAAGCTTTCTTT. Its protein is CASSFPTGTEAFF. The full variable domain, in which reference TRBV7-9 and TRBJ1-1 provide the parts outside the CDR3, is DTGVSQNPRHKITKRGQNVTFRCDPISEHNRLYWYRQTLGQGPEFLTYFQNEAQLEKSRLLSDRFSAERPKGSFSTLEIQRTEQGDSAMYLCASSFPTGTEAFFGQGTRLTVV.

The V gene is TRBV19, the J gene TRBJ2-7, with TRBD1 matching over 7 bases. The CDR3 covers 14 residues. CDR1 is LNHDA and CDR2 is SQIVND in the germline V gene (reference sequence). Trimming removed 5 bases from V and 3 bases from J; junction bases left unmatched: 7. Here the CDR3 DNA reads TGTGCCAGTAGTGCCGGGACAGTTAACTACGAGCAGTACTTC. It encodes CASSAGTVNYEQYF.

The rearrangement links TRBV5-1 to TRBJ1-4, with no clear D. Germline values: CDR1 SGHRS, CDR2 YFSETQ. The CDR3 is made up of 15 amino acids. Trimming left V 0 bases short and J 6 bases short, with 12 bases between. The CDR3 spells CASSLEAEKYEKLFF. As DNA, the CDR3 is TGCGCCAGCAGCTTGGAGGCAGAAAAGTATGAAAAACTGTTTTTT.

This rearrangement joins TRBV7-3 to TRBJ2-1; 8 bases match TRBD2. With 2 bases clipped from V and 5 bases from J, the junction kept 5 bases outside the gene matches. Germline V CDR1 and CDR2: SGHTA, FQGTGA. The CDR3 contains 15 residues. The CDR3 DNA reads TGTGCCAGCAGCTTATTGGGACTAGATCACAATGAGCAGTTCTTC. Encoded protein: CASSLLGLDHNEQFF.

V and J are TRBV15 and TRBJ1-1; D gene ambiguous. Germline V gives CDR1 LNHNV, CDR2 YYDKDF (reference sequence). The length of the CDR3 is 13 residues. Trimming cost V 8 bases and J 3 bases, with 13 bases left between them. The CDR3 nucleotides are TGTGCCACCCAAACCCGTCTGGACACTGAAGCTTTCTTT. Protein product: CATQTRLDTEAFF. Filled out from reference TRBV15 and TRBJ1-1, the complete variable domain reads DAMVIQNPRYQVTQFGKPVTLSCSQTLNHNVMYWYQQKSSQAPKLLFHYYDKDFNNEADTPDNFQSRRPNTSFCFLDIRSPGLGDTAMYLCATQTRLDTEAFFGQGTRLTVV.

This sequence joins TRBV11-2 and TRBJ1-3, with a weak D call TRBD1 (6 bases). The CDR3 covers 16 residues. Trimming removed 6 bases at V and 0 bases at J, with 15 bases between. CDR1 and CDR2 (germline): SGHAT, FQNNGV. The CDR3 here is CASRFGQLLSGNTIYF. CDR3 DNA: TGTGCCAGCAGATTCGGACAGCTTCTCTCTGGAAACACCATATATTTT.

The V and J genes are TRBV7-8 and TRBJ1-2; D may be TRBD1 (5 bases). Trimming left V 3 bases short and J 0 bases short, with 11 bases between. The CDR3 length is 15 residues. Germline CDR1 SGHVS, CDR2 FQNEAQ. The CDR3 loop reads CASSFSDNPNYGYTF. The CDR3 nucleotides read TGTGCCAGCAGCTTCTCGGACAACCCTAACTATGGCTACACCTTC. The entire variable domain, with the rest obtained from reference TRBV7-8 and TRBJ1-2, is as follows: GAGVSQSPRYKVAKRGQDVALRCDPISGHVSLFWYQQALGQGPEFLTYFQNEAQLDKSGLPSDRFFAERPEGSVSTLKIQRTQQEDSAVYLCASSFSDNPNYGYTFGSGTRLTVV.

This chain joins TRBV9 and TRBJ2-5; no definite D call. This CDR3 comprises 13 residues. The V and J ends lost 3 bases and 4 bases respectively, with 10 bases between them. The germline gives CDR1 SGDLS, CDR2 YYNGEE. CDR3: CASSGNVGETQYF. Written as DNA, the CDR3 is TGTGCCAGCAGCGGCAACGTGGGAGAGACCCAGTACTTC.

The chain couples TRBV12-3 or TRBV12-4 to TRBJ2-7; 7 bases map to TRBD1. Germline trimming cut 6 bases from V and 2 bases from J; bases unmatched to any gene: 4. The CDR3 length is 13 residues. The CDR3 reads CASRKQGTYEQYF. In DNA form, the CDR3 reads TGTGCCAGCAGGAAACAGGGGACCTACGAGCAGTACTTC.

V is TRBV21-1 and J is TRBJ2-4; the table's D call, TRBD2, has no DNA check behind it. TRBV21-1 is noted as a pseudogene. CDR3 length: 15 residues. CDR3 sequence (DNA): TGTGCCAGCAGCGAAAGCGCGGGGGGCACGGACATTCAGTACTTC. This translates into CASSESAGGTDIQYF.

The chain uses TRBV4-1 and TRBJ2-5; 9 bases agree with TRBD1. Losses at the gene ends were 1 base for V and 1 base for J; bases not matched to a gene: 7. The germline gives CDR1 MGHRA, CDR2 YSYEKL. The CDR3 is 17 residues long. Here the CDR3 reads CASSQVETGGGQETQYF. The CDR3 DNA sequence: TGCGCCAGCAGCCAAGTGGAGACAGGGGGAGGCCAAGAGACCCAGTACTTC.

The CDR3 region is CASSAVGASNSPLHF. CDR3 sequence (DNA): TGTGCCAGCAGCGCGGTGGGTGCTTCTAATTCACCCCTCCACTTT. The chain links TRBV7-9 to TRBJ1-6; D call uncertain. The germline gives CDR1 SEHNR, CDR2 FQNEAQ (reference sequence). The CDR3 totals 15 residues. V was cut by 5 bases and J by 6 bases, with 14 bases left in between.

This clone occurred a few times. The rearrangement joins TRBV15 to TRBJ2-7, with 8 bases aligning to TRBD1. J was trimmed by 2 bases and V by 3 bases; bases with no gene match: 3. The CDR3 extends over 14 amino acids. Germline V gives CDR1 LNHNV, CDR2 YYDKDF (reference sequence). The DNA of the CDR3 is TGTGCCACCAGCAGCCGGACAGGGCCCTACGAGCAGTACTTC. This gives the protein CATSSRTGPYEQYF.

The V and J genes are TRBV7-2 and TRBJ2-1; maybe TRBD2 (7 bases). CDR1 is SGHTA, CDR2 FQGNSA, per germline. The CDR3 contains 15 residues. Trimming removed 4 bases from V and 2 bases from J, with 12 bases in between. The CDR3 region is CASSWGGLTYNEQFF. CDR3 sequence (DNA): TGTGCCAGCAGCTGGGGGGGGCTCACCTACAATGAGCAGTTCTTC.

The chain has TRBV19 and TRBJ1-1; weak D call: TRBD1 (6 bases). Germline CDR1 is LNHDA and CDR2 is SQIVND (reference sequence). CDR3 length: 15 amino acids. With 4 bases removed from V and 2 bases from J, the gap between germline ends came to 14 bases. In DNA form, the CDR3 reads TGTGCCAGTAGTACCTCGGGGGGCGATAACACTGAAGCTTTCTTT. Its translation: CASSTSGGDNTEAFF.

J is TRBJ2-5 and V is TRBV21-1; the table assigns TRBD1, which was not confirmed against the DNA. TRBV21-1 is termed a pseudogene. The CDR3 runs 16 residues. This chain's CDR3 is CASSKGDTELQETQYF. As DNA, the CDR3 is TGTGCCAGCAGCAAAGGGGACACGGAACTCCAAGAGACCCAGTACTTC.

This clone was detected only once. This sample includes further DNA sequences coding for the same CDR3. The CDR3 spells CASSQGAGGYEQYF. The DNA of the CDR3 is TGTGCCAGCAGCCAAGGGGCAGGGGGCTACGAGCAGTACTTC. This chain joins TRBV4-2 and TRBJ2-7, with 7 bases fitting TRBD1. This CDR3 has 14 amino acids. Germline CDR1 LGHNA, CDR2 YNFKEQ. Germline trimming cut 1 base from V and 3 bases from J; bases unmatched to any gene: 3.